This TCR beta chain is from a study of blood T cell repertoires in COVID-19. Data came from immunoSEQ multiplex PCR; TCRdb stores just in-frame clones and leaves some out. The table lists 100,000 or so clones, approximately 82% of them singletons. This clone occurred many times. CDR3 size: 14 residues. Germline V gene data show CDR1 as SGHDT and CDR2 as YYEEEE. The V end lost 1 base, the J end lost 3 bases, and 10 bases lay between the germline ends. Sequenced input: peripheral blood. The chain couples TRBV5-6 to TRBJ2-5, with D perhaps TRBD2 (5 bases). The receptor comes from a man aged 55 to 70 with active or convalescent COVID-19. CDR3 coding DNA: TGTGCCAGCAGCTTGTATTCGGGGAAAGAGACCCAGTACTTC. It yields the protein CASSLYSGKETQYF. Full variable domain (outside the CDR3, taken from reference TRBV5-6 and TRBJ2-5): DAGVTQSPTHLIKTRGQQVTLRCSPKSGHDTVSWYQQALGQGPQFIFQYYEEEERQRGNFPDRFSGHQFPNYSSELNVNALLLGDSALYLCASSLYSGKETQYFGPGTRLLVL.